The 25 T cell receptor beta chains listed next were all sequenced from one sample in a study of cytomegalovirus exposure and HLA in healthy donors (dated by TCRdb to about 2017). Libraries came from the immunoSEQ multiplex PCR assay. For the multiplex PCR, a mixture combining 60 forward primers for TCR Vbeta segments and 13 reverse primers for TCR Jbeta segments was used. Drawn from immuneACCESS, this table holds only the in-frame rearrangements with V and J called that TCRdb kept. Clones are partly lost; checked studies trace under half to an unresolved V gene and leave the rest unexplained. Here the sample has over 65,000 clones; approximately 77% occur a single time. In total, the top ten clones hold about 8% of the sample. The sample taken for sequencing was PBMCs. These receptors all stem from a woman younger than 45 in good health and CMV-seropositive.

The V call is TRBV4-1, the J call TRBJ2-3; D ambiguous. Germline lookup yields CDR1 MGHRA and CDR2 YSYEKL. CDR3 length equals 13 residues. Trimming stripped 1 base from V and 6 bases from J, with 8 bases between. The CDR3 nucleotides are TGCGCCAGCAGCCAAGGACTCCGGGATACGCAGTATTTT. Protein sequence: CASSQGLRDTQYF.

The V and J genes are TRBV6-5 and TRBJ2-3, with 9 bases fitting TRBD2. The CDR3 spans 15 residues. The trim removed 5 bases at V and 3 bases at J, leaving 6 bases unmatched. Germline V lookup: CDR1 MNHEY, CDR2 SVGAGI. The CDR3 DNA follows: TGTGCCAGCAGTAGAGCGGGAGGAGTAACAGATACGCAGTATTTT. Translating it yields CASSRAGGVTDTQYF.

The chain uses TRBV19 and TRBJ1-1, with a weak D call TRBD1 (6 bases). V shed 6 bases and J shed 4 bases, with 15 bases lying between them. Germline V gives CDR1 LNHDA, CDR2 SQIVND (reference sequence). The CDR3 runs 14 residues. The CDR3 region has the DNA TGTGCCAGTAGCATGAAGAGGGGGGGCACTGAAGCTTTCTTT. It translates to CASSMKRGGTEAFF.

CDR3 coding DNA: TGTGCCAGCAGCCGCCTCGGGACTAGCGGGAAGAATGAGCAGTTCTTC. Amino acids: CASSRLGTSGKNEQFF. The V call is TRBV7-2, the J call TRBJ2-1; TRBD2 matches at 13 bases. The V and J ends lost 5 bases and 7 bases, in that order; junction bases with no gene match: 8. CDR1 is SGHTA and CDR2 is FQGNSA in the germline V gene. This CDR3 is 16 amino acids long. The variable domain in full, completed from reference TRBV7-2 and TRBJ2-1, reads GAGVSQSPSNKVTEKGKDVELRCDPISGHTALYWYRQSLGQGLEFLIYFQGNSAPDKSGLPSDRFSAERTGGSVSTLTIQRTQQEDSAVYLCASSRLGTSGKNEQFFGPGTRLTVL.

This clone came up a few times. This chain connects TRBV7-3 to TRBJ2-1; TRBD2 matches 8 bases. CDR1 and CDR2 from the germline V gene are SGHTA and FQGTGA. The CDR3 extends over 18 amino acids. Trimming at V came to 2 bases and at J to 0 bases, leaving 9 bases not matched to a gene. In DNA form, the CDR3 reads TGTGCCAGCAGCTTATCCCCTTCTCTAGCGGGCTCCTACAATGAGCAGTTCTTC. Amino acids: CASSLSPSLAGSYNEQFF.

V gene TRBV6-1 combines with J gene TRBJ1-2; weak D call: TRBD1 (6 bases). The V end lost 10 bases, the J end lost 2 bases, and 11 bases lay between the germline ends. Germline loops: CDR1 MNHNS, CDR2 SASEGT. The length of the CDR3 is 12 residues. In nucleotides, the CDR3 is TGTGCCACCTGGACAGAGAACTATGGCTACACCTTC. The encoded protein is CATWTENYGYTF.

The CDR3 region has the DNA TGTGCCAGCTCAAAAGCGGGGAGTGGGGCCAACGTCCTGACTTTC. Amino acid sequence: CASSKAGSGANVLTF. The J gene is TRBJ2-6, the V gene TRBV6-1; 7 nucleotides line up with TRBD2. The V segment lost 8 bases and the J segment 3 bases; nucleotides outside the gene matches: 7. The germline V gene has CDR1 MNHNS and CDR2 SASEGT. This CDR3 spans 15 amino acids.

The gene calls are TRBV28 and TRBJ1-2; possibly TRBD1 for D (5 bases). This CDR3 has 12 amino acids. Germline-derived CDR1 and CDR2 are MDHEN and SYDVKM. Trimming stripped 4 bases from V and 6 bases from J, with 9 bases between. The CDR3, as DNA: TGTGCCAGCAGTTCCCAGGGTCATGGCTACACCTTC. Translating gives CASSSQGHGYTF.

V and J are TRBV7-9 and TRBJ1-1, with 9 bases that match TRBD1. CDR1 is SEHNR and CDR2 is FQNEAQ in the germline V gene (reference sequence). The length of the CDR3 is 15 residues. V trimming: 3 bases; J trimming: 6 bases; junction bases outside the gene matches: 8. DNA for the CDR3: TGTGCCAGCAGCTTCCCGGGACAGGGACTCCCTGAAGCTTTCTTT. Protein sequence: CASSFPGQGLPEAFF.

This clone was counted a single time. The chain joins TRBV5-1 to TRBJ2-7, with 7 nucleotides matching TRBD2. This CDR3 spans 15 amino acids. After removal of 1 base from V and 4 bases from J, the junction contained 8 bases not matched to a gene. Per germline, CDR1 SGHRS and CDR2 YFSETQ. The CDR3 DNA reads TGCGCCAGCAGCTTGTCAGCGGGGAAGAGATACGAGCAGTACTTC. It codes for CASSLSAGKRYEQYF.

The rearrangement uses TRBV28 and TRBJ1-5; TRBD1 is a possible D gene (6 bases). Germline loops: CDR1 MDHEN, CDR2 SYDVKM. The CDR3 length is 14 residues. Trimming cost V 6 bases and J 1 base, with 10 bases left between them. The CDR3 here is CASSSQGSNQPQHF. In nucleotides, the CDR3 is TGTGCCAGCAGCTCACAGGGAAGCAATCAGCCCCAGCATTTT.

This clone showed up just a few times. The rearrangement joins TRBV30 to TRBJ1-5, with 8 bases aligning to TRBD1. The CDR3 runs to 16 residues. With 1 base clipped from V and 7 bases from J, the junction kept 12 bases outside the gene matches. Per germline, CDR1 GTSNPN and CDR2 SVGIG (reference sequence). The chain's CDR3 is CAWSAPGQGGRQPQHF. The CDR3 bases are TGTGCCTGGAGTGCTCCTGGACAGGGTGGAAGACAGCCCCAGCATTTT.

The chain links TRBV5-1 to TRBJ2-3; TRBD2 matches at 13 bases. The germline V gene has CDR1 SGHRS and CDR2 YFSETQ. This CDR3 spans 19 amino acids. The V gene end was trimmed by 3 bases and the J gene end by 3 bases; junction bases not matched to a gene: 13. The CDR3 DNA is TGCGCCAGCAGCTCTAAGATACTAGCGGGAGGGCTAATTACAGATACGCAGTATTTT. It yields the protein CASSSKILAGGLITDTQYF. Combining the CDR3 with reference TRBV5-1 and TRBJ2-3 gives the whole variable domain KAGVTQTPRYLIKTRGQQVTLSCSPISGHRSVSWYQQTPGQGLQFLFEYFSETQRNKGNFPGRFSGRQFSNSRSEMNVSTLELGDSALYLCASSSKILAGGLITDTQYFGPGTRLTVL.

The CDR3 loop reads CASSQAQGRNSPLHF. The CDR3 DNA reads TGTGCCAGCAGCCAAGCCCAGGGTCGTAATTCACCCCTCCACTTT. The chain combines TRBV14 with TRBJ1-6, with TRBD1 as a possible D gene (5 bases). The germline V gene encodes CDR1 SGHDN and CDR2 FVKESK. This CDR3 contains 15 residues. The V end lost 1 base, the J end lost 6 bases, and 10 bases lay between the germline ends.

The chain is built from TRBV28 and TRBJ2-3; 13 positions match TRBD2. Germline CDR1 and CDR2: MDHEN and SYDVKM. V shed 3 bases and J 3 bases; nucleotides not matched to a gene: 12. This CDR3 is 19 amino acids long. CDR3 region: CASSLIPLAGGGRTDTQYF. The CDR3, as DNA: TGTGCCAGCAGTTTGATCCCACTAGCGGGAGGGGGAAGGACAGATACGCAGTATTTT.

The CDR3: CASSELHLANYGYTF. DNA of the CDR3: TGTGCCAGCAGTGAACTCCACCTAGCTAACTATGGCTACACCTTC. V is TRBV6-1 and J is TRBJ1-2; unclear D gene. CDR1 and CDR2 from the germline V gene are MNHNS and SASEGT. The CDR3 length is 15 residues. The V and J ends lost 2 bases and 0 bases respectively, with 10 bases between them.

The chain links TRBV5-6 to TRBJ2-1, with 9 bases lining up with TRBD1. The CDR3 is 15 residues long. Germline V CDR1 and CDR2: SGHDT, YYEEEE. Trimming removed 4 bases from V and 5 bases from J; junction bases left unmatched: 7. The CDR3 is CASSRSRDRDNEQFF. In DNA, the CDR3 is TGTGCCAGCAGCCGGTCCCGGGACAGGGACAATGAGCAGTTCTTC.

J is TRBJ2-3 and V is TRBV29-1, with D hard to call. Germline values: CDR1 SQVTM, CDR2 ANQGSEA. Trimming cost V 5 bases and J 4 bases, with 13 bases left between them. The CDR3 consists of 13 residues. CDR3 loop: CSVYGLRADTQYF. CDR3 in DNA: TGCAGCGTTTACGGCCTTCGGGCAGATACGCAGTATTTT.

The J gene is TRBJ2-5, the V gene TRBV9, with a weak D call TRBD1 (5 bases). Germline values: CDR1 SGDLS, CDR2 YYNGEE. V lost 0 bases and J lost 9, with 18 bases in between. This CDR3 contains 15 residues. In nucleotides, the CDR3 is TGTGCCAGCAGCGTAGCTGACAGCGATCGGGTAGCCCAGTACTTC. Translation: CASSVADSDRVAQYF. Filled out from reference TRBV9 and TRBJ2-5, the complete variable domain reads DSGVTQTPKHLITATGQRVTLRCSPRSGDLSVYWYQQSLDQGLQFLIQYYNGEERAKGNILERFSAQQFPDLHSELNLSSLELGDSALYFCASSVADSDRVAQYFGPGTRLLVL.

V usage is TRBV10-2 and J usage is TRBJ2-1, with TRBD1 matching over 10 bases. Trimming cost V 9 bases and J 7 bases; bases outside gene matches: 6. The germline V gene has CDR1 WSHSY and CDR2 SAAADI. The length of the CDR3 is 13 residues. The DNA for the CDR3 is TGCGCCAGTAGACAGGGGGCGCGGAATGAGCAGTTCTTC. Amino acid sequence: CASRQGARNEQFF.

The genes are TRBV18 and TRBJ2-2; tentatively, D is TRBD2 (5 bases). Trimming took 3 bases from V and 3 from J, leaving 8 bases between them. The CDR3 has 14 residues. Germline CDR1 and CDR2: KGHSH and LQKENI. In nucleotides, the CDR3 is TGTGCCAGCTCACCCCTCGGGGACACCGGGGAGCTGTTTTTT. This gives the protein CASSPLGDTGELFF.

CDR3 DNA sequence: TGTGCCAGTAGTATAGTAGCAGGGGACTATGGCTACACCTTC. Translating gives CASSIVAGDYGYTF. This chain uses TRBV19 with TRBJ1-2; D is perhaps TRBD1 (6 bases). Trimming cost V 1 base and J 3 bases, with 9 bases left between them. The CDR3 extends over 14 amino acids. Per the germline V gene, CDR1 is LNHDA and CDR2 is SQIVND (reference sequence).

The chain recombines TRBV2 with TRBJ2-3; 8 bases align to TRBD1. V gave up 6 bases and J gave up 6 bases; unmatched junction bases: 11. CDR1 is SNHLY and CDR2 is FYNNEI in the germline V gene. The length of the CDR3 is 15 residues. In DNA, the CDR3 is TGTGCCAGCAGCCCTCCGGGACAGGACGCGGATACGCAGTATTTT. It codes for CASSPPGQDADTQYF.

This chain uses TRBV6-1 with TRBJ2-1, with a weak D call TRBD1 (5 bases). This CDR3 is 16 amino acids long. V lost 3 bases and J 0 bases, leaving 12 bases between the germline ends. CDR1 is MNHNS, CDR2 SASEGT, per germline. The CDR3: CASSEVDSYSYNEQFF. CDR3 sequence (DNA): TGTGCCAGCAGTGAGGTCGACAGCTACTCCTACAATGAGCAGTTCTTC.

The chain has TRBV9 and TRBJ2-2; 9 positions agree with TRBD1. After removal of 4 bases from V and 3 bases from J, the junction contained 4 bases not matched to a gene. CDR3 size: 15 residues. Germline assignment: CDR1 SGDLS and CDR2 YYNGEE. The CDR3 is CASSQRQGDTGELFF. In DNA form, the CDR3 reads TGTGCCAGCAGCCAAAGACAGGGGGACACCGGGGAGCTGTTTTTT.